The rows below give T cell receptor beta chains drawn from one sample of a study of T cell repertoires in ileal Crohn's disease. TCRdb's copy holds only in-frame clones and misses some; the assay was immunoSEQ multiplex PCR. The sample consists of 13,000 to 15,000 clones, roughly 80% of them appearing once. Material: ileal tissue. These TCRs come from an adult with Crohn's disease. Each CDR3 is given with its conserved first and last residue. The D gene is left open where the match is weak. Size is stated for part of the rows, as once, few or many counts, or as a class when the clone is expanded.

clone_size: -; j_call: TRBJ2-1; d_call: -; v_call: TRBV27; cdr3_aa: CASSLGQLYNEQFF; cdr3_nt: TGTGCCAGCAGTCTAGGACAGCTTTACAATGAGCAGTTCTTC
clone_size: -; j_call: TRBJ2-5; d_call: TRBD2; v_call: TRBV6-4; cdr3_aa: CASSEGAGAGETQYF; cdr3_nt: TGTGCCAGCAGTGAAGGAGCGGGGGCGGGAGAGACCCAGTACTTC
clone_size: -; j_call: TRBJ2-3; d_call: -; v_call: TRBV5-1; cdr3_aa: CASSFALDTQYF; cdr3_nt: TGCGCCAGCAGCTTCGCCCTCGATACGCAGTATTTT
clone_size: few; j_call: TRBJ2-5; d_call: TRBD2; v_call: TRBV19; cdr3_aa: CASSSGGGWETQYF; cdr3_nt: TGTGCCAGTAGTAGCGGGGGAGGCTGGGAGACCCAGTACTTC
clone_size: medium-sized; j_call: TRBJ1-1; d_call: TRBD1; v_call: TRBV27; cdr3_aa: CASSSHHGQVDTEAFF; cdr3_nt: TGTGCCAGCAGTTCCCACCACGGACAGGTGGACACTGAAGCTTTCTTT
clone_size: -; j_call: TRBJ2-5; d_call: TRBD2; v_call: TRBV30; cdr3_aa: CAWNLNSGGAETQYF; cdr3_nt: TGTGCCTGGAATCTAAATAGCGGGGGGGCGGAGACCCAGTACTTC
clone_size: few; j_call: TRBJ2-6; d_call: -; v_call: TRBV29-1; cdr3_aa: CSVEQFPPPPGANVLTF; cdr3_nt: TGCAGCGTTGAACAGTTCCCGCCCCCCCCTGGGGCCAACGTCCTGACTTTC
clone_size: -; j_call: TRBJ1-1; d_call: -; v_call: TRBV19; cdr3_aa: CASRVIGLNTEAFF; cdr3_nt: TGTGCCAGTAGGGTAATAGGCTTAAACACTGAAGCTTTCTTT
clone_size: -; j_call: TRBJ1-3; d_call: TRBD1; v_call: TRBV14; cdr3_aa: CASSQDPRGRTRNTIYF; cdr3_nt: TGTGCCAGCAGCCAAGACCCGAGGGGGCGAACGCGCAACACCATATATTTT
clone_size: medium-sized; j_call: TRBJ1-5; d_call: -; v_call: TRBV27; cdr3_aa: CASSPGADNQPQHF; cdr3_nt: TGTGCCAGCAGCCCAGGGGCAGATAATCAGCCCCAGCATTTT
clone_size: medium-sized; j_call: TRBJ1-2; d_call: TRBD1; v_call: TRBV18; cdr3_aa: CASSPTPEPGQDFNYGYTF; cdr3_nt: TGTGCCAGCTCACCCACACCCGAACCGGGACAGGATTTTAACTATGGCTACACCTTC
clone_size: -; j_call: TRBJ1-1; d_call: TRBD1; v_call: TRBV19; cdr3_aa: CASSTLDRGLAEAFF; cdr3_nt: TGTGCCAGTAGTACTTTGGACAGGGGGCTTGCTGAAGCTTTCTTT
clone_size: -; j_call: TRBJ2-3; d_call: -; v_call: TRBV6-5; cdr3_aa: CASRRDGWGTDTQYF; cdr3_nt: TGTGCCAGCAGACGCGACGGATGGGGGACAGATACGCAGTATTTT
clone_size: -; j_call: TRBJ1-2; d_call: -; v_call: TRBV9; cdr3_aa: CASSALLGGYTF; cdr3_nt: TGTGCCAGCAGCGCGCTGTTAGGGGGCTACACCTTC
clone_size: -; j_call: TRBJ2-7; d_call: -; v_call: TRBV18; cdr3_aa: CASSPGGSYEQYF; cdr3_nt: TGTGCCAGCTCACCAGGGGGGAGCTACGAGCAGTACTTC
clone_size: -; j_call: TRBJ2-1; d_call: -; v_call: TRBV27; cdr3_aa: CASSQSGLGPPVFF; cdr3_nt: TGTGCCAGCAGCCAATCAGGACTGGGTCCCCCCGTGTTCTTC
clone_size: -; j_call: TRBJ1-1; d_call: -; v_call: TRBV21-1; cdr3_aa: CASSQHREVMNTEAFF; cdr3_nt: TGTGCCAGCAGCCAACACAGGGAAGTCATGAACACTGAAGCTTTCTTT
clone_size: -; j_call: TRBJ2-7; d_call: -; v_call: TRBV6-6; cdr3_aa: CASSQVINEQYF; cdr3_nt: TGTGCCAGCAGCCAGGTAATAAACGAGCAGTACTTC
clone_size: -; j_call: TRBJ2-3; d_call: -; v_call: TRBV4-2; cdr3_aa: CASSLLADTQYF; cdr3_nt: TGTGCCAGCAGCCTACTAGCAGATACGCAGTATTTT
clone_size: -; j_call: TRBJ1-4; d_call: -; v_call: TRBV5-1; cdr3_aa: CASSPGSYNEKLFF; cdr3_nt: TGCGCCAGCAGCCCCGGGAGTTACAATGAAAAACTGTTTTTT
clone_size: -; j_call: TRBJ1-1; d_call: TRBD1; v_call: TRBV30; cdr3_aa: CAWSTGTGVVLAFF; cdr3_nt: TGTGCCTGGAGCACCGGGACAGGGGTGGTGTTGGCTTTCTTT
clone_size: -; j_call: TRBJ1-6; d_call: -; v_call: TRBV30; cdr3_aa: CAWSDRGRNSPLHF; cdr3_nt: TGTGCCTGGAGTGATAGGGGGAGGAATTCACCCCTCCACTTT
clone_size: -; j_call: TRBJ2-5; d_call: -; v_call: TRBV10-2; cdr3_aa: CATRGWDQETQYF; cdr3_nt: TGCGCCACTAGGGGGTGGGACCAAGAGACCCAGTACTTC
clone_size: -; j_call: TRBJ2-7; d_call: -; v_call: TRBV2; cdr3_aa: CASSEGETGSSLGEQYF; cdr3_nt: TGTGCCAGCAGTGAGGGTGAAACAGGTTCCTCTCTAGGCGAGCAGTACTTC
clone_size: medium-sized; j_call: TRBJ1-1; d_call: -; v_call: TRBV6-5; cdr3_aa: CASSYSSGHGTEAFF; cdr3_nt: TGTGCCAGCAGTTACTCTTCCGGGCACGGCACTGAAGCTTTCTTT
clone_size: -; j_call: TRBJ2-4; d_call: TRBD1; v_call: TRBV9; cdr3_aa: CASSPNGQGVGWDIQYF; cdr3_nt: TGTGCCAGCAGCCCAAACGGACAGGGGGTAGGGTGGGACATTCAGTACTTC
clone_size: few; j_call: TRBJ2-4; d_call: -; v_call: TRBV15; cdr3_aa: CATSTDLDGPKNIQYF; cdr3_nt: TGTGCCACCAGCACCGACCTGGACGGTCCCAAAAACATTCAGTACTTC
clone_size: -; j_call: TRBJ1-3; d_call: -; v_call: TRBV7-9; cdr3_aa: CASSLGQGSGNTIYF; cdr3_nt: TGTGCCAGCAGCTTGGGGCAGGGCTCTGGAAACACCATATATTTT
clone_size: -; j_call: TRBJ2-7; d_call: TRBD2; v_call: TRBV10-3; cdr3_aa: CAISPTSGGGSYEQYF; cdr3_nt: TGTGCCATCAGTCCGACTAGCGGGGGGGGATCCTACGAGCAGTACTTC
clone_size: few; j_call: TRBJ1-1; d_call: -; v_call: TRBV14; cdr3_aa: CASSQASSGRTEAFF; cdr3_nt: TGTGCCAGCAGCCAAGCTTCGTCGGGGCGGACTGAAGCTTTCTTT
clone_size: -; j_call: TRBJ1-2; d_call: -; v_call: TRBV25-1; cdr3_aa: CASSARGGSYGYTF; cdr3_nt: TGTGCCAGCAGCGCCCGAGGGGGTTCTTATGGCTACACCTTC
clone_size: -; j_call: TRBJ1-6; d_call: TRBD1; v_call: TRBV2; cdr3_aa: CASSRDRGLSPLHF; cdr3_nt: TGTGCCAGCAGCCGGGACAGGGGGCTTTCACCCCTCCACTTT
clone_size: -; j_call: TRBJ1-4; d_call: TRBD1; v_call: TRBV29-1; cdr3_aa: CSYRGPNEKLFF; cdr3_nt: TGCAGCTACAGGGGCCCTAATGAAAAACTGTTTTTT
clone_size: -; j_call: TRBJ2-2; d_call: TRBD2; v_call: TRBV2; cdr3_aa: CASSVQREGIGELFF; cdr3_nt: TGTGCCAGCAGTGTACAGCGGGAAGGTATCGGGGAGCTGTTTTTT
clone_size: -; j_call: TRBJ1-2; d_call: TRBD1; v_call: TRBV11-2; cdr3_aa: CASSLEGQRPVYGYTF; cdr3_nt: TGTGCCAGCAGCTTAGAGGGACAGCGCCCCGTCTATGGCTACACCTTC
clone_size: -; j_call: TRBJ2-2; d_call: TRBD1; v_call: TRBV9; cdr3_aa: CASSRRPEGQGATNTGELFF; cdr3_nt: TGTGCCAGCAGCCGTAGACCTGAAGGACAGGGGGCAACGAACACCGGGGAGCTGTTTTTT
clone_size: -; j_call: TRBJ1-5; d_call: -; v_call: TRBV19; cdr3_aa: CASSIRRDSNQPQHF; cdr3_nt: TGTGCCAGTAGTATACGTAGGGACAGCAATCAGCCCCAGCATTTT
clone_size: -; j_call: TRBJ2-7; d_call: -; v_call: TRBV10-3; cdr3_aa: CAISGTDSYEQYF; cdr3_nt: TGTGCCATCAGTGGTACCGACAGCTACGAGCAGTACTTC
clone_size: -; j_call: TRBJ1-1; d_call: TRBD1; v_call: TRBV5-1; cdr3_aa: CASSQTGTGVTEAFF; cdr3_nt: TGCGCCAGCAGTCAAACCGGGACAGGGGTTACTGAAGCTTTCTTT
clone_size: -; j_call: TRBJ1-3; d_call: TRBD1; v_call: TRBV27; cdr3_aa: CASSSTAHDRGSGNTIYF; cdr3_nt: TGTGCCAGCAGTTCGACCGCACATGACAGGGGGTCTGGAAACACCATATATTTT
clone_size: -; j_call: TRBJ1-2; d_call: TRBD1; v_call: TRBV29-1; cdr3_aa: CSVAKGQGTYGYTF; cdr3_nt: TGCAGCGTCGCCAAGGGACAGGGGACCTATGGCTACACCTTC
clone_size: -; j_call: TRBJ2-7; d_call: TRBD2; v_call: TRBV25-1; cdr3_aa: CASSEDSAGTSGYEQYF; cdr3_nt: TGTGCCAGCAGTGAAGATTCCGCGGGGACTAGCGGCTACGAGCAGTACTTC
clone_size: -; j_call: TRBJ2-5; d_call: -; v_call: TRBV10-2; cdr3_aa: CASSGGREETQYF; cdr3_nt: TGCGCCAGCTCGGGGGGCCGGGAAGAGACCCAGTACTTC
clone_size: -; j_call: TRBJ2-3; d_call: TRBD2; v_call: TRBV10-2; cdr3_aa: CASSLAGGDTQYF; cdr3_nt: TGCGCCAGCAGTCTAGCGGGAGGAGATACGCAGTATTTT
clone_size: -; j_call: TRBJ1-2; d_call: TRBD1; v_call: TRBV9; cdr3_aa: CASSVPGGNYGYTF; cdr3_nt: TGTGCCAGCAGCGTACCAGGGGGCAACTATGGCTACACCTTC
clone_size: -; j_call: TRBJ1-6; d_call: -; v_call: TRBV7-8; cdr3_aa: CASSLVLYPPLHF; cdr3_nt: TGTGCCAGCAGCTTAGTTTTATATCCTCCCCTCCACTTT
clone_size: -; j_call: TRBJ1-1; d_call: -; v_call: TRBV2; cdr3_aa: CASTETGIMNTEAFF; cdr3_nt: TGTGCCAGCACCGAGACAGGCATCATGAACACTGAAGCTTTCTTT
clone_size: -; j_call: TRBJ2-7; d_call: TRBD2; v_call: TRBV7-9; cdr3_aa: CASSLLPRAGGAEQYF; cdr3_nt: TGTGCCAGCAGCTTACTTCCGCGCGCGGGGGGCGCCGAGCAGTACTTC
clone_size: once; j_call: TRBJ2-7; d_call: -; v_call: TRBV5-6; cdr3_aa: CASSLGPQGRAYEQYF; cdr3_nt: TGTGCCAGCAGCTTGGGTCCGCAGGGGCGAGCCTACGAGCAGTACTTC
clone_size: once; j_call: TRBJ2-7; d_call: TRBD1; v_call: TRBV19; cdr3_aa: CASSLTGAGDEQYF; cdr3_nt: TGTGCCAGTAGTCTGACAGGGGCTGGGGACGAGCAGTACTTC
clone_size: -; j_call: TRBJ1-2; d_call: -; v_call: TRBV5-1; cdr3_aa: CASSLGLVIGYGYTF; cdr3_nt: TGCGCCAGCAGCTTGGGTCTGGTAATAGGCTATGGCTACACCTTC
clone_size: -; j_call: TRBJ1-6; d_call: -; v_call: TRBV5-4; cdr3_aa: CASSLAPALGSPLHF; cdr3_nt: TGTGCCAGCAGCTTGGCCCCCGCCCTAGGGTCACCCCTCCACTTT
clone_size: -; j_call: TRBJ1-2; d_call: -; v_call: TRBV5-8; cdr3_aa: CASSLPGLDYGYTF; cdr3_nt: TGTGCCAGCAGCTTACCCGGACTGGACTATGGCTACACCTTC